The clone carrying this T cell receptor beta chain was seen repeatedly, ten times or more. The target antigen is unknown. The source of the sample is a study of Graves' ophthalmopathy and Graves' hyperthyroidism. The overall study: Before any treatment was given, at initial diagnosis, peripheral blood was collected.

Researchers took RNA transcripts and amplified TCR beta CDR3 regions from them. HTBI primers were used in a first-round RT-PCR, which preceded a second-round multiplex PCR. TCRdb processed the multiplex PCR reads anew with MiXCR; each CDR3 protein has one entry. The sample holds 400,000 to 450,000 distinct CDR3 sequences, 20% to 25% seen once. This CDR3 has 13 amino acids. V was pared by 3 bases and J by 4 bases, with 7 bases between. Germline V lookup: CDR1 SNHLY, CDR2 FYNNEI. Regarding the study as a whole: Sensitivity of around 86% and specificity of about 77% were achieved when a 13-signature model separated ophthalmopathy from stable hyperthyroidism.

Hyperthyroidism counted as stable given no ophthalmopathy within 18 months of follow-up. The sequence was obtained from a young woman with stable Graves' hyperthyroidism. The sample taken for sequencing was peripheral blood. The chain carries TRBV2 and TRBJ1-5; no clear D. CDR3 sequence: CASSDSPNQPQHF. Written as DNA, the CDR3 is TGTGCCAGCAGTGACAGTCCGAATCAGCCCCAGCATTTT.